This T cell receptor (beta chain) was captured in a study of blood T cells in healthy people across ages. Points on this clonotype: Its cognate antigen is unknown.

Study-wide results and limits: The CMV status of each donor remained undetermined, and this could have confounded shifts in expanded clonotypes. Donors of long life had a larger count of naive CD4+ cells and greater diversity than aged donors.

Using a J-beta primer mix together with a sample-barcoded 5' primer, a second PCR was run for roughly 7 to 12 cycles. Unique molecular identifiers of 12 random nucleotides labeled each cDNA. MiXCR, applied by TCRdb to the 5' RACE reads, yields one record per CDR3 protein. The data show 1.5 million to 1.9 million distinct CDR3 sequences, with 35% to 45% seen just once and 4% held by the top ten. The germline gives CDR1 MNHNS, CDR2 SASEGT. The CDR3 spans 16 residues. Deletions cut 7 bases from V and 1 base from J, with 19 bases between. The receptor's source is a woman aged 18-29 years in good health. The V and J genes are TRBV6-1 and TRBJ2-5; tentative D call: TRBD1 (6 bases). Sequencing was performed on blood. CDR3 bases: TGTGCCAGCACCCCTGAAGATGGGGGCGTCCAAGAGACCCAGTACTTC. Translation gives CASTPEDGGVQETQYF.